This TCR beta chain was recorded in a study of OX40 agonist ivuxolimab in advanced cancers. Study findings and constraints: Some of the nonresponding patients also showed low levels of normalized T-cell clonal expansion. Researchers report that CD8+ T cells had, on average, more expanded clones than CD4+.

Sequencing was performed with immunoSEQ multiplex PCR; in TCRdb, only in-frame clones are kept and a portion is missing. The profile shows over 100,000 clones, approximately 90% of them singletons. The germline gives CDR1 SGHNT, CDR2 YYREEE (reference sequence). Trimming pared 3 bases from V and 2 bases from J, leaving 16 bases between. This CDR3 is 16 amino acids long. As regards this clone: The antigen is undetermined.

The rearrangement uses TRBV5-4 and TRBJ2-3; a weak D match, TRBD1 (5 bases). This receptor was obtained from an adult with an advanced solid tumor such as melanoma, head and neck, liver or kidney cancer. The starting material was CD4+ or CD8+ T cells sorted from blood, obtained in a trial of the OX40 agonist ivuxolimab. As DNA, the CDR3 is TGTGCCAGCAGCTCCCCGGTTGGGGCCGACACAGATACGCAGTATTTT. Encoded protein: CASSSPVGADTDTQYF.